This TCR beta chain was observed in a study of OX40 agonist ivuxolimab in advanced cancers. Study at large: An agonistic anti-OX40 (CD134) antibody, ivuxolimab, was used to treat the patients. Study conclusions and caveats: CD4+ and CD8+ T cells in blood underwent clonal expansion by week 6 at 0.1 to 3.0 mg/kg.

CDR3 size: 15 residues. From germline, CDR1 is MGHRA and CDR2 YSYEKL. V lost 0 bases, J lost 4 bases, and 12 bases lay in between. Anyone with autoimmune disease history or systemic immunosuppression was excluded. Method: immunoSEQ multiplex PCR; TCRdb's copy keeps in-frame clones and lacks some. The sample has tens of thousands of clones, around 81% seen once. This clone was found a few times. Its antigen is currently unknown. The TCR originated in an adult with an advanced solid tumor such as melanoma, head and neck, liver or kidney cancer. The sample was CD4+ or CD8+ T cells sorted from blood, taken in a trial of the OX40 agonist ivuxolimab. The V call is TRBV4-1, the J call TRBJ1-2; D perhaps matches TRBD1 (5 bases). The CDR3 protein is CASSQDPYDSYGYTF. For the CDR3, the DNA is TGCGCCAGCAGCCAAGACCCCTATGACAGCTATGGCTACACCTTC.